Following are 25 T cell receptor beta chains from one sample sequenced in a study of cytotoxic CD8 clonotypes in ibrutinib-treated CLL. Assay used: immunoSEQ multiplex PCR; TCRdb lists only in-frame clones, some missing. In the table there are approximately 25,000 clones, 55% to 85% of which are singletons. Sequenced here: PBMCs, sampled after 12 months of ibrutinib treatment. These receptors originate from a human donor with chronic lymphocytic leukemia.

In its sample, this clone was seen a few times. The chain has TRBV2 and TRBJ2-2; D not resolved. The V and J ends lost 5 bases and 9 bases respectively, with 10 bases between them. This CDR3 has 12 amino acids. CDR1 is SNHLY, CDR2 FYNNEI, per germline. CDR3 sequence: CASSHQEWELFF. For the CDR3, the DNA is TGTGCCAGCAGTCACCAGGAGTGGGAGCTGTTTTTT.

The V gene is TRBV7-3, the J gene TRBJ2-3; D might be TRBD2 (6 bases). The CDR3 spans 14 residues. Germline assignment: CDR1 SGHTA and CDR2 FQGTGA. Trimming took 4 bases from V and 4 from J, leaving 12 bases between them. CDR3 loop: CASSSTGLSDTQYF. Here the CDR3 DNA reads TGTGCCAGCAGCTCCACGGGACTTTCAGATACGCAGTATTTT.

The chain recombines TRBV28 with TRBJ2-1; 7 nucleotides align to TRBD1. V was pared by 7 bases and J by 4 bases, with 7 bases of the junction left unmatched. Germline CDR1 MDHEN, CDR2 SYDVKM. This CDR3 comprises 14 residues. The CDR3 region is CASKRGQPYNEQFF. DNA of the CDR3: TGTGCCAGCAAAAGGGGACAGCCTTACAATGAGCAGTTCTTC.

This clone was observed once. The chain couples TRBV7-3 to TRBJ2-7; TRBD1 matches 7 bases. After removal of 4 bases from V and 2 bases from J, the junction contained 11 bases not matched to a gene. Germline loops: CDR1 SGHTA, CDR2 FQGTGA. The CDR3 spans 16 residues. CDR3: CASSSNYGTVTYEQYF. The DNA of the CDR3 is TGTGCCAGCAGCTCGAACTACGGGACAGTTACCTACGAGCAGTACTTC.

The chain uses TRBV20-1 and TRBJ2-7, with D possibly TRBD1 on 6 matching bases. Trimming removed 6 bases from V and 6 bases from J, with 12 bases in between. The germline gives CDR1 DFQATT, CDR2 SNEGSKA (reference sequence). The CDR3 runs to 11 residues. Here the CDR3 reads CSAPGTPEQYF. CDR3 sequence (DNA): TGCAGTGCACCCGGGACACCCGAGCAGTACTTC.

This clone occurred a few times. The CDR3 sequence: CASSRQGAILGEQYF. CDR3 coding DNA: TGTGCCAGCAGCCGCCAAGGAGCGATCTTAGGCGAGCAGTACTTC. The chain combines TRBV7-9 with TRBJ2-7; D gene uncertain. V was cut by 5 bases and J by 6 bases, with 20 bases left in between. Germline V lookup: CDR1 SEHNR, CDR2 FQNEAQ (reference sequence). The CDR3 is 15 residues long.

The gene calls are TRBV28 and TRBJ2-7; possible D gene TRBD1, 6 bases. Germline V gives CDR1 MDHEN, CDR2 SYDVKM. CDR3 length: 13 residues. V was cut by 9 bases and J by 6 bases, with 18 bases left in between. The CDR3 spells CASTGIPGGEQYF. The CDR3 DNA is TGTGCCAGTACAGGGATACCGGGTGGCGAGCAGTACTTC.

This clone has only one observation. The chain recombines TRBV29-1 with TRBJ2-1; 9 nucleotides agree with TRBD2. This CDR3 is 14 amino acids long. The germline V gene has CDR1 SQVTM and CDR2 ANQGSEA. The V gene end was trimmed by 1 base and the J gene end by 7 bases; junction bases not matched to a gene: 5. The chain's CDR3 is CSVEVAGVGNEQFF. The CDR3 nucleotides are TGCAGCGTTGAAGTAGCGGGGGTAGGGAATGAGCAGTTCTTC.

The rearrangement links TRBV2 to TRBJ2-5; a weak D match, TRBD2 (5 bases). Trimming took off 11 bases at V and 2 bases at J, with 15 bases between the two ends. The germline CDR1 and CDR2 sequences are SNHLY and FYNNEI. The CDR3 spans 13 residues. CDR3 bases: TGTGCCGTACAACTTAGCGTACAAGAGACCCAGTACTTC. Translation gives CAVQLSVQETQYF.

The rearrangement uses TRBV2 and TRBJ2-3, with D tentatively TRBD1 or TRBD2 (5 bases each). Between the trimmed V and J ends, which lost 6 bases and 3 bases, there was a span of 16 bases. Per germline, CDR1 SNHLY and CDR2 FYNNEI. This CDR3 is built from 15 residues. The CDR3 spells CASSLGSWGTDTQYF. The CDR3 coding sequence is TGTGCCAGCAGCTTGGGGTCCTGGGGGACAGATACGCAGTATTTT.

This sequence joins TRBV15 and TRBJ2-3; 9 bases match TRBD1. Germline CDR1 LNHNV, CDR2 YYDKDF (reference sequence). The CDR3 spans 13 residues. With 5 bases clipped from V and 14 bases from J, the junction kept 11 bases outside the gene matches. Here the CDR3 DNA reads TGTGCCACCAGCGCGAACCGGGACAGGGAGGGGTATTTT. This gives the protein CATSANRDREGYF.

The V gene is TRBV19, the J gene TRBJ2-7; TRBD2 agrees at 7 bases. From germline, CDR1 is LNHDA and CDR2 SQIVND (reference sequence). This CDR3 comprises 15 residues. Losses at the gene ends were 3 bases for V and 1 base for J; bases not matched to a gene: 6. The CDR3 loop reads CASSIASGASYEQYF. The CDR3 DNA reads TGTGCCAGTAGTATTGCCAGCGGGGCTTCCTACGAGCAGTACTTC.

The chain has TRBV18 and TRBJ1-1; D may be TRBD1 (5 bases). The germline V and J ends were trimmed by 1 base and 5 bases, with 11 bases remaining between them. Germline V gene sequence: CDR1 KGHSH, CDR2 LQKENI. CDR3 length: 14 residues. The CDR3 is CASSPQWGGTEAFF. In DNA form, the CDR3 reads TGTGCCAGCTCACCACAGTGGGGGGGTACTGAAGCTTTCTTT.

The chain combines TRBV7-2 with TRBJ2-3, with D possibly being TRBD2 (6 bases). The CDR3 runs 13 residues. V was clipped by 11 bases and J by 2 bases, with 14 bases between them. Germline-derived CDR1 and CDR2 are SGHTA and FQGNSA. The CDR3 sequence is CALEGPLTDTQYF. Here the CDR3 DNA reads TGTGCCTTGGAGGGGCCCCTCACAGATACGCAGTATTTT.

V gene TRBV7-3 combines with J gene TRBJ2-2; D possibly corresponds to TRBD2 (6 bases). This CDR3 is 17 amino acids long. V was pared by 1 base and J by 0 bases, with 12 bases between. In germline, CDR1 is SGHTA, CDR2 FQGTGA. This CDR3 is CASSLMAGGANTGELFF. CDR3 DNA sequence: TGTGCCAGCAGCTTAATGGCCGGGGGAGCGAACACCGGGGAGCTGTTTTTT.

The chain combines TRBV5-1 with TRBJ1-1, with 7 bases matching TRBD1. Germline CDR1 and CDR2: SGHRS and YFSETQ. The CDR3 contains 14 residues. V trimming: 6 bases; J trimming: 1 base; junction bases outside the gene matches: 6. CDR3 sequence (DNA): TGCGCCAGCACGACGGACAGGCCGAACACTGAAGCTTTCTTT. Its translation: CASTTDRPNTEAFF.

The V call is TRBV4-1, the J call TRBJ2-7, with 7 bases fitting TRBD1. From germline, CDR1 is MGHRA and CDR2 YSYEKL. J lost 3 bases, V lost 1 base, and 9 bases had no gene match. CDR3 length equals 16 residues. CDR3 residues: CASSQVKVRGLYEQYF. The CDR3 DNA reads as TGCGCCAGCAGCCAAGTTAAAGTAAGGGGGCTCTACGAGCAGTACTTC.

This clone was found a few times. The rearrangement links TRBV29-1 to TRBJ2-7; the match to TRBD1 covers 9 bases. Germline V gene lookup returns CDR1 SQVTM and CDR2 ANQGSEA. V gave up 5 bases and J gave up 4 bases; unmatched junction bases: 6. This CDR3 has 13 amino acids. The CDR3 here is CSVSGTGRYEQYF. In DNA form, the CDR3 reads TGCAGCGTTTCCGGGACAGGGAGGTACGAGCAGTACTTC.

The chain employs TRBV19 and TRBJ1-2; D uncertain. Trimming took 6 bases from V and 2 from J, leaving 13 bases between them. Germline V CDR1 and CDR2: LNHDA, SQIVND (reference sequence). CDR3 length equals 14 residues. CDR3 loop: CASRASDVNYGYTF. CDR3 DNA sequence: TGTGCCAGTAGAGCCTCAGATGTGAACTATGGCTACACCTTC. The entire variable domain, with the rest obtained from reference TRBV19 and TRBJ1-2, is as follows: DGGITQSPKYLFRKEGQNVTLSCEQNLNHDAMYWYRQDPGQGLRLIYYSQIVNDFQKGDIAEGYSVSREKKESFPLTVTSAQKNPTAFYLCASRASDVNYGYTFGSGTRLTVV.

The chain employs TRBV19 and TRBJ2-1; 7 nucleotides agree with TRBD1. From germline, CDR1 is LNHDA and CDR2 SQIVND (reference sequence). The trim removed 6 bases at V and 7 bases at J, leaving 9 bases unmatched. The CDR3 consists of 14 residues. In nucleotides, the CDR3 is TGTGCCAGTAGGCGAGGGGGCGCAGGGAATGAGCAGTTCTTC. Translation gives CASRRGGAGNEQFF.

The chain combines TRBV19 with TRBJ1-1; 7 bases are shared with TRBD1. CDR1 is LNHDA and CDR2 is SQIVND in the germline V gene (reference sequence). The CDR3 has 16 residues. Trimming removed 4 bases from V and 1 base from J; junction bases left unmatched: 9. The CDR3 DNA follows: TGTGCCAGTAGTAGTACCGGGACAGCCCGGAACACTGAAGCTTTCTTT. Amino acids: CASSSTGTARNTEAFF.

The chain carries TRBV6-5 and TRBJ2-7, with 7 nucleotides matching TRBD2. Germline CDR1 and CDR2: MNHEY and SVGAGI. After removal of 5 bases from V and 5 bases from J, the junction contained 12 bases not matched to a gene. The CDR3 loop spans 15 amino acids. CDR3 DNA: TGTGCCAGCAGTGCCCAGCGGGGCCGCGCCCACGAGCAGTACTTC. Protein: CASSAQRGRAHEQYF.

The chain links TRBV19 to TRBJ1-4, with TRBD1 identical over 8 bases. This CDR3 spans 14 amino acids. Unmatched junction bases numbered 3, after V lost 4 bases and J lost 5 bases. Looked up from germline, CDR1 is LNHDA and CDR2 is SQIVND (reference sequence). CDR3 coding DNA: TGTGCCAGTAGTACCCGACAGGGGAATGAAAAACTGTTTTTT. Translating gives CASSTRQGNEKLFF.

This chain uses TRBV5-4 with TRBJ2-3, with 13 bases aligning to TRBD2. CDR3 length: 16 amino acids. Trimming at V came to 2 bases and at J to 5 bases, leaving 5 bases not matched to a gene. Germline V CDR1 and CDR2: SGHNT, YYREEE (reference sequence). The CDR3 region has the DNA TGTGCCAGCAGCTTAGGACTAGCGGGGGCAGGAGATACGCAGTATTTT. It specifies CASSLGLAGAGDTQYF.

The rearrangement joins TRBV5-8 to TRBJ2-7, with D possibly matching TRBD2 (6 bases). The germline V gene encodes CDR1 SGHTS and CDR2 YDEGEE. The CDR3 sequence is 13 residues long. Trimming took off 2 bases at V and 0 bases at J, with 6 bases between the two ends. The CDR3 bases are TGTGCCAGCAGCTTCGGGAGCTCCTACGAGCAGTACTTC. Translating gives CASSFGSSYEQYF.